This TCR beta chain was sequenced for a study of shared clonotypes between healthy human individuals (dated by TCRdb to the early 2020s). Background for the entire study: The cohort comprised two women and a few men aged 18 to 49 years. For each donor, CD4 naive and CD4 memory were each run on three plates, CD8 naive on two plates, and CD8 memory on one plate. The study deeply sequenced blood TCR repertoires of five healthy adults to estimate repertoire size and the extent of clonotype sharing between individuals. Libraries were prepared and TCR repertoires were sequenced by different laboratories using diverse techniques, in order to increase sequencing depth and limit assay-specific biases. Leukapheresis yielded between about 0.9 and 8.9 billion PBMCs per donor.

CDR1 and CDR2, per the germline V gene (reference sequence), are LNHDA and SQIVND. Germline trimming: 5 bases from V, 5 bases from J; junction bases outside gene matches: 14. The CDR3 measures 16 amino acids from cysteine to phenylalanine. Just the 48-base CDR3 DNA is kept, in frame starting at base 1. About this clone itself: This clone's antigen is unknown. Per-base quality was not reported, and no clone a single base away is much larger than it.

Donors were healthy HIV-negative adults with no recently reported acute infections or vaccinations. All donors were Caucasian adults living in Nashville, Tennessee, USA. CD8 memory samples were composed of magnetically selected CD45RO+ cells combined with CCR7-negative CD45RA+ effector memory (TemRA) cells. Blood was collected by leukapheresis, and PBMCs were isolated by Ficoll-Histopaque density gradient centrifugation and then cryopreserved in liquid nitrogen vapor phase. Analytical flow cytometry was used to check the purity and quantity of every magnetically sorted T cell population. Genomic DNA was isolated from each sorted fraction and quantified by UV absorbance on a Nanodrop 2000c. Findings and caveats that apply to the study as a whole: Estimated clonotype richness was generally larger for naive than for memory subsets. Pairwise subsampling indicated that sequencing depth was expected to affect the degree of clonotype sharing among donors. Only blood was sampled, and tissue TCR repertoires likely differ from those in blood. Because the study included only a small number of donors, the genetic and exposure-history diversity represented was limited. Incomplete sequencing was indicated by rarefaction of sorted-subset datasets, despite the large sequencing depth. Compared with non-shared clonotypes, the clonotypes found in all four sorted-subset donors had higher generation probabilities. Across a handful of donors, approximately 5% of naive CD4, approximately 4% of naive CD8, under 2.5% of memory CD4, and 0.4% of memory CD8 clonotypes were shared.

TCR CDR3 regions were amplified from genomic DNA by multiplex PCR using the deep immunoSEQ assay. Extracted genomic DNA from each cell subset was distributed evenly across all wells of several immunoSEQ 96-well plates, and each plate was treated as a replicate. Each replicate PCR for sorted subsets received about 210 ng genomic DNA, equal to tens of thousands of T cell genomes. The purified libraries were quantified using a Qubit 3.0 fluorometer, sized with a Bioanalyzer 2100, and then quantified again using the KAPA Library Quantification kit. A separate single-read 150-cycle Illumina NextSeq 550 flow cell was used to sequence each immunoSEQ 96-well plate. In the source study's methods: Because the immunoSEQ output held only junctional sequences and lacked quality scores, the filtering could not match the filtering applied to full-length reads. Sequences were annotated with PyIR, a Python wrapper for IgBLAST v1.9, using IMGT germline references to assign V/J genes and CDR3. Any read was removed if the V/J assignment was weak (E-value above 1e-6), the CDR3 was missing, or the read contained stop codons, out-of-frame junctions, or ambiguous translated residues. A V3J clonotype was defined by an identical inferred V gene, J gene, and CDR3 amino acid sequence. Percentage overlap between repertoires was calculated by dividing the number of shared unique clonotypes by the size of the smaller repertoire. RTK rarefaction, the Chao1 estimator, and Recon v2.1 estimates of unobserved clonotypes were used to assess repertoire richness. Generation probabilities for all TCRbeta clonotypes obtained by the gDNA method from a few donors were computed using OLGA. The source is immuneACCESS, and TCRdb retained only in-frame sequences with V and J called. Part of the clones is not carried over; for the studies checked, unresolved V genes explain less than half of this, and the remainder is unexplained. Clone size and the V and J calls come from that table; the DNA yielded D and trimming. For this sample there are around 690,000 clones; around 91% appear just once. Of the sample, around a third falls within the top ten clones.

The chain was built from TRBV19 and TRBJ2-7; TRBD1 agrees with 8 junctional bases. Sample: memory CD8+ T cells from PBMCs. Taken with the paper, the label for cell subset or site translates to: CD45RO+ cells pooled with CCR7-negative TemRA cells. The clonotype comes from a man between 18 and 35 years old in good health. Some clones in this sample may be carry-over from other donors' samples. In nucleotides, the sequence is TGTGCCAGTAGTCTCGATTCCAGGGGGCCGGTGGACGAGCAGTACTTC. Its amino acids are CASSLDSRGPVDEQYF.